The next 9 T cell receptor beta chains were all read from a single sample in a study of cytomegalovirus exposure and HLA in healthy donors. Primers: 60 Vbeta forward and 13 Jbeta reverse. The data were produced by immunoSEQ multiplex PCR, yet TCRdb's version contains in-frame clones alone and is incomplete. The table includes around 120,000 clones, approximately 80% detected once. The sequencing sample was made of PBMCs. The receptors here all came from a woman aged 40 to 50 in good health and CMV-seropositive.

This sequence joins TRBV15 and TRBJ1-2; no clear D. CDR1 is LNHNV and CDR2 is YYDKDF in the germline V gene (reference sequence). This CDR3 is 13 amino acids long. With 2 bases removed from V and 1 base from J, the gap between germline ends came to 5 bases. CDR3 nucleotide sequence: TGTGCCACCAGCAGACCAGTTAACTATGGCTACACCTTC. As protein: CATSRPVNYGYTF.

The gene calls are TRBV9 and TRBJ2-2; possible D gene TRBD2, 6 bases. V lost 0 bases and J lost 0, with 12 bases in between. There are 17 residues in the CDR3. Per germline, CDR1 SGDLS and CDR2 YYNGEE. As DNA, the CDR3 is TGTGCCAGCAGCGTAGCTGGCGGGACTTCGAACACCGGGGAGCTGTTTTTT. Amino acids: CASSVAGGTSNTGELFF.

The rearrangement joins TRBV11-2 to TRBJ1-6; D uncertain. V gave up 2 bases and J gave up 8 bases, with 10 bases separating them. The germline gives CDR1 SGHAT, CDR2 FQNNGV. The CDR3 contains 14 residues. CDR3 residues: CASSLSSGDSPLHF. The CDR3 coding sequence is TGTGCCAGCAGCTTATCTAGCGGGGATTCACCCCTCCACTTT.

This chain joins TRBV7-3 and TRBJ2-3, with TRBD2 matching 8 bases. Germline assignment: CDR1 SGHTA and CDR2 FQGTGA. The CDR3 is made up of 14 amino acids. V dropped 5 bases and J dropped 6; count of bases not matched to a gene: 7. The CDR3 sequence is CASSPGQRGDTQYF. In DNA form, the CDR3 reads TGTGCCAGCAGCCCGGGCCAGCGGGGGGATACGCAGTATTTT.

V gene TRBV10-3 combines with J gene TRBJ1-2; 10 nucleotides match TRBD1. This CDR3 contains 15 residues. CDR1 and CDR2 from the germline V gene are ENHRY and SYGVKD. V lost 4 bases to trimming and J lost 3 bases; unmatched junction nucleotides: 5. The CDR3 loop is CAISVIGTGDYGYTF. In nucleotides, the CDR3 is TGTGCCATCAGTGTGATCGGGACAGGGGACTATGGCTACACCTTC.

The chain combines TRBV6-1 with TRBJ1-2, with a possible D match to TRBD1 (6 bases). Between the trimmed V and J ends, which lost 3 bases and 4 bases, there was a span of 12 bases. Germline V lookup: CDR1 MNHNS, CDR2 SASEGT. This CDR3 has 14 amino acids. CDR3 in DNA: TGTGCCAGCAGTGAGCAAACAGGGATCTATGGCTACACCTTC. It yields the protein CASSEQTGIYGYTF.

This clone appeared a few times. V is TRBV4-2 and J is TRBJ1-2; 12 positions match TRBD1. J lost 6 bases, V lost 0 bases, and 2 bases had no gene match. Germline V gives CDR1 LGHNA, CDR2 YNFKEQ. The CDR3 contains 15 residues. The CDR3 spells CASSQEGTGGNGYTF. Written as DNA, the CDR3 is TGTGCCAGCAGCCAAGAGGGGACAGGGGGCAATGGCTACACCTTC.

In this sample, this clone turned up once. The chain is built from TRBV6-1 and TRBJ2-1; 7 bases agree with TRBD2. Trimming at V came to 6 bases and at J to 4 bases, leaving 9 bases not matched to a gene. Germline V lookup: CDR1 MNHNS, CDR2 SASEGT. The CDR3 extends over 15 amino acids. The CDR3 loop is CASSTGTNLYNEQFF. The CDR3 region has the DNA TGTGCCAGCAGCACCGGGACTAACCTTTACAATGAGCAGTTCTTC.

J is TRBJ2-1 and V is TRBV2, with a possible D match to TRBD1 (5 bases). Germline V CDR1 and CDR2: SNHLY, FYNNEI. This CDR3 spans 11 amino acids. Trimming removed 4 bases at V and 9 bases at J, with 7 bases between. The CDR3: CASSVGPEQFF. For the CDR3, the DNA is TGTGCCAGCAGTGTGGGGCCTGAGCAGTTCTTC.